The present T cell receptor beta chain was sequenced within a study of cytomegalovirus exposure and HLA in healthy donors. Findings and limits, study-wide: TCR beta chains numbering more than 150 were designated cytomegalovirus-associated. Testing in vitro showed three CMV-associated chains specific for CMV antigens.

This clone has only one observation. Its cognate antigen is unknown. The donors were part of the validation cohort, which consisted of more than 90 subjects and was separate from the first cohort of several hundred subjects. Method: immunoSEQ multiplex PCR; TCRdb's copy keeps in-frame clones and lacks some. The sample carries 120,000 to 150,000 clones, approximately 90% recorded once. Per germline, CDR1 SGHAT and CDR2 FQNNGV. The CDR3 runs to 14 residues. Trimming shortened V by 1 base and J by 5 bases, and 11 bases separated the two germline ends. The receptor comes from a man younger than 35 in good health and CMV-seropositive. The V gene is TRBV11-2, the J gene TRBJ1-2; tentative D call: TRBD1 (5 bases). Sequenced input: PBMCs. CDR3 protein: CASSLGARDYGYTF. As DNA, the CDR3 is TGTGCCAGCAGCTTAGGGGCCAGGGATTATGGCTACACCTTC. Full variable domain (rest looked up from reference TRBV11-2 and TRBJ1-2): EAGVAQSPRYKIIEKRQSVAFWCNPISGHATLYWYQQILGQGPKLLIQFQNNGVVDDSQLPKDRFSAERLKGVDSTLKIQPAKLEDSAVYLCASSLGARDYGYTFGSGTRLTVV.